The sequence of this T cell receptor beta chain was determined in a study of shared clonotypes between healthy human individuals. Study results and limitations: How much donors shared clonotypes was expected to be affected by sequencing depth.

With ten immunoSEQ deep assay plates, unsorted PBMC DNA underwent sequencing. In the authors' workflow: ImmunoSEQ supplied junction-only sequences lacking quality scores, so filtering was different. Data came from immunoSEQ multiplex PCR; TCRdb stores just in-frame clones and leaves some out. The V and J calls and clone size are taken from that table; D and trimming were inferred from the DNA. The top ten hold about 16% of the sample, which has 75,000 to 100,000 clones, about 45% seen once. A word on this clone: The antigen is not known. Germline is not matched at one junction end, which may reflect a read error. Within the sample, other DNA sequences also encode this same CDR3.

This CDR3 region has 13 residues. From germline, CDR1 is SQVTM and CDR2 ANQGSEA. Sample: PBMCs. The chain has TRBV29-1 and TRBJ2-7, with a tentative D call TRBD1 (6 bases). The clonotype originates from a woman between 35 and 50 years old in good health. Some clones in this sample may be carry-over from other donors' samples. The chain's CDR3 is CSVFPQGSYEQYF. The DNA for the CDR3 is TGCAGCGTCTTCCCACAGGGCTCCTATGAGCAGTACTTC.